A single sample gave rise to the 27 T cell receptor beta chains below, sequenced in a study of radiotherapy plus CTLA-4 blockade in lung cancer. Profiled with immunoSEQ multiplex PCR; TCRdb holds only in-frame clones, not every one. The repertoire has almost 55,000 clones, roughly 84% of them found once; the top ten carry around 3.2%. The sequences come from peripheral blood, collected from a patient treated with radiotherapy plus ipilimumab. The receptors derive from a human donor with non-small cell lung cancer who had a partial response to radiotherapy plus ipilimumab.

This clone was seen only once. CDR3 DNA: TGTGCCAGCAGTCGGAGCGGGGGGCCGGAGTTCTTC. This encodes CASSRSGGPEFF. The chain has TRBV7-2 and TRBJ2-1, with 9 positions matching TRBD2. V trimming: 6 bases; J trimming: 14 bases; junction bases outside the gene matches: 8. The germline V gene has CDR1 SGHTA and CDR2 FQGNSA. CDR3 size: 12 residues.

This clone was counted only a few times. The genes are TRBV6-5 and TRBJ2-2, with 8 bases identical to TRBD1. CDR3 size: 14 residues. Germline V CDR1 and CDR2: MNHEY, SVGAGI. V lost 6 bases and J lost 8; bases outside the gene matches: 8. The CDR3 protein is CASSIAGGAGELFF. As DNA, the CDR3 is TGTGCCAGCAGCATCGCAGGGGGCGCGGGGGAGCTGTTTTTT.

This clone was detected only once. The rearrangement joins TRBV7-2 to TRBJ2-7, with 13 bases matching TRBD2. Germline CDR1 is SGHTA and CDR2 is FQGNSA. The trim removed 5 bases at V and 0 bases at J, leaving 1 base unmatched. The CDR3 runs 15 residues. The CDR3, as DNA: TGTGCCAGCAGCGGGACTAGCGGGAACTCCTACGAGCAGTACTTC. It yields the protein CASSGTSGNSYEQYF. Variable domain in full (rest from reference TRBV7-2 and TRBJ2-7): GAGVSQSPSNKVTEKGKDVELRCDPISGHTALYWYRQSLGQGLEFLIYFQGNSAPDKSGLPSDRFSAERTGGSVSTLTIQRTQQEDSAVYLCASSGTSGNSYEQYFGPGTRLTVT.

The CDR3 here is CASSQWQEGEQFF. CDR3 coding DNA: TGCGCCAGCAGCCAGTGGCAGGAAGGTGAGCAGTTCTTC. V and J are TRBV4-1 and TRBJ2-1; no definite D call. The CDR3 is made up of 13 amino acids. The germline V and J ends were trimmed by 3 bases and 9 bases, with 12 bases remaining between them. CDR1 is MGHRA, CDR2 YSYEKL, per germline.

The chain recombines TRBV7-2 with TRBJ1-2; maybe TRBD1 (6 bases). In germline, CDR1 is SGHTA, CDR2 FQGNSA. With 0 bases removed from V and 8 bases from J, the gap between germline ends came to 10 bases. This CDR3 contains 13 residues. CDR3: CASSLAAGEGYTF. The DNA for the CDR3 is TGTGCCAGCAGCTTAGCAGCAGGGGAAGGCTACACCTTC.

V gene TRBV11-2 combines with J gene TRBJ2-7, with 7 bases identical to TRBD1. Germline trimming cut 2 bases from V and 2 bases from J; bases unmatched to any gene: 3. CDR3 length equals 14 residues. Germline V gene lookup returns CDR1 SGHAT and CDR2 FQNNGV. CDR3 nucleotides: TGTGCCAGCAGCTTAACGGGACAGACCTACGAGCAGTACTTC. As protein: CASSLTGQTYEQYF.

This clone has a handful of counts. This chain links TRBV11-2 with TRBJ2-7; TRBD2 might be the D (5 bases). Trimming stripped 5 bases from V and 2 bases from J, with 7 bases between. The CDR3 extends over 12 amino acids. Germline V gene lookup returns CDR1 SGHAT and CDR2 FQNNGV. CDR3 coding DNA: TGTGCCAGCAGCAGAGGGACCTACGAGCAGTACTTC. Protein: CASSRGTYEQYF.

CDR3 nucleotides: TGTGCCAGCAGTTTTAGTCGGCTAGCGGGGGCAGATACGCAGTATTTT. It codes for CASSFSRLAGADTQYF. This chain joins TRBV28 and TRBJ2-3; 10 bases are shared with TRBD2. CDR3 length: 16 amino acids. The germline V gene has CDR1 MDHEN and CDR2 SYDVKM. V shed 3 bases and J 4 bases; nucleotides not matched to a gene: 7. Using reference TRBV28 and TRBJ2-3 for the parts outside the CDR3, the full variable domain is DVKVTQSSRYLVKRTGEKVFLECVQDMDHENMFWYRQDPGLGLRLIYFSYDVKMKEKGDIPEGYSVSREKKERFSLILESASTNQTSMYLCASSFSRLAGADTQYFGPGTRLTVL.

This clone occurred once. This chain uses TRBV11-2 with TRBJ2-4, with D perhaps TRBD1 (6 bases). Looked up from germline, CDR1 is SGHAT and CDR2 is FQNNGV. The V gene lost 6 bases and the J gene lost 0 bases, with 12 bases spanning the gap. CDR3 size: 15 residues. The CDR3 DNA reads TGTGCCAGCAGTCCAGGGGCCGTAGCCAAAAACATTCAGTACTTC. The encoded protein is CASSPGAVAKNIQYF.

V gene TRBV4-1 combines with J gene TRBJ2-5; 10 positions agree with TRBD1. With V trimmed by 4 bases and J by 5 bases, 10 bases remained unmatched. The germline gives CDR1 MGHRA, CDR2 YSYEKL. The CDR3 totals 16 residues. As DNA, the CDR3 is TGCGCCAGCAGCCTCGACAGGGGGCAGTTAGGGGAGACCCAGTACTTC. It specifies CASSLDRGQLGETQYF.

The chain uses TRBV7-2 and TRBJ2-3, with D perhaps TRBD2 (6 bases). V was pared by 6 bases and J by 2 bases, with 18 bases between. Germline V gene data show CDR1 as SGHTA and CDR2 as FQGNSA. The CDR3 contains 16 residues. The CDR3 DNA follows: TGTGCCAGCAGGTACACGGCGGGGCTCTCCACAGATACGCAGTATTTT. Translated, it gives CASRYTAGLSTDTQYF.

This clone was recorded once. The chain links TRBV6-1 to TRBJ1-6, with a weak D call TRBD1 (6 bases). The CDR3 is 15 residues long. Between the trimmed V and J ends, which lost 1 base and 10 bases, there was a span of 14 bases. Germline CDR1 reads MNHNS; CDR2 reads SASEGT. CDR3 loop: CASSEGSRGRSPLHF. The CDR3 DNA reads as TGTGCCAGCAGTGAAGGGTCCAGGGGACGGTCACCCCTCCACTTT.

This chain uses TRBV30 with TRBJ2-5, with 8 bases aligning to TRBD1. After removal of 5 bases from V and 0 bases from J, the junction contained 8 bases not matched to a gene. Germline V gives CDR1 GTSNPN, CDR2 SVGIG (reference sequence). This CDR3 region has 15 residues. CDR3 in amino acids: CAWVPGQVNQETQYF. In nucleotides, the CDR3 is TGTGCCTGGGTTCCGGGACAGGTGAACCAAGAGACCCAGTACTTC.

The chain couples TRBV10-2 to TRBJ1-4, with 8 bases that match TRBD1. From germline, CDR1 is WSHSY and CDR2 SAAADI. The CDR3 has 14 amino acids. Losses at the gene ends were 8 bases for V and 8 bases for J; bases not matched to a gene: 10. The chain's CDR3 is CASGGQVQGEKLFF. As DNA, the CDR3 is TGCGCCAGCGGGGGACAGGTTCAGGGAGAAAAACTGTTTTTT.

This chain links TRBV6-1 with TRBJ1-2; 10 bases are a match to TRBD1. The germline gives CDR1 MNHNS, CDR2 SASEGT. The V segment lost 3 bases and the J segment 6 bases; nucleotides outside the gene matches: 10. The CDR3 totals 16 residues. The CDR3 sequence: CASSDSGTGASDGYTF. The CDR3 region has the DNA TGTGCCAGCAGTGATTCCGGGACAGGGGCATCGGATGGCTACACCTTC.

The V and J genes are TRBV5-6 and TRBJ2-5, with a weak D call TRBD1 (6 bases). CDR1 SGHDT and CDR2 YYEEEE come from the germline V gene. Trimming removed 2 bases at V and 0 bases at J, with 20 bases between. The length of the CDR3 is 18 residues. CDR3 loop: CASSFITTGTTYQETQYF. DNA for the CDR3: TGTGCCAGCAGCTTTATCACCACAGGGACCACTTACCAAGAGACCCAGTACTTC.

This chain links TRBV7-2 with TRBJ2-1; maybe TRBD1 (5 bases). CDR1 SGHTA and CDR2 FQGNSA come from the germline V gene. CDR3 length: 19 residues. The V end was cut by 3 bases, the J end by 0 bases, with 21 bases between. CDR3 nucleotide sequence: TGTGCCAGCAGCTTCCCGCTCCGTCTTTCAGGGTCCTCCTACAATGAGCAGTTCTTC. Amino acids: CASSFPLRLSGSSYNEQFF.

The table lists this clone with a few counts. The chain combines TRBV7-2 with TRBJ2-3; weak D call: TRBD2 (6 bases). There are 14 residues in the CDR3. With 0 bases removed from V and 6 bases from J, the gap between germline ends came to 10 bases. The V gene's germline CDR1 is SGHTA and CDR2 FQGNSA. Here the CDR3 reads CASSLALAFDTQYF. DNA for the CDR3: TGTGCCAGCAGCTTAGCTCTAGCGTTCGATACGCAGTATTTT.

The rearrangement uses TRBV6-1 and TRBJ1-2, with D possibly being TRBD1 (5 bases). Germline lookup yields CDR1 MNHNS and CDR2 SASEGT. The CDR3 length is 14 residues. The germline V and J ends were trimmed by 3 bases and 4 bases, with 12 bases remaining between them. Here the CDR3 reads CASSDWGGSYGYTF. CDR3 nucleotide sequence: TGTGCCAGCAGTGATTGGGGGGGTAGCTATGGCTACACCTTC.

The chain is built from TRBV15 and TRBJ2-1; 8 bases are a match to TRBD2. The CDR3 is 15 residues long. V shed 5 bases and J 8 bases; nucleotides not matched to a gene: 11. From germline, CDR1 is LNHNV and CDR2 YYDKDF (reference sequence). CDR3 bases: TGTGCCACCAGCCGGGGGGGCAGGGCAAACGATGAGCAGTTCTTC. It codes for CATSRGGRANDEQFF.

The V gene is TRBV27, the J gene TRBJ2-1; TRBD2 matches at 16 bases. This CDR3 is built from 15 residues. V dropped 6 bases and J dropped 9; count of bases not matched to a gene: 5. Germline values: CDR1 MNHEY, CDR2 SMNVEV (reference sequence). CDR3 amino acids: CASRGTSGGEGEQFF. The CDR3 DNA is TGTGCCAGCAGGGGGACTAGCGGGGGGGAGGGTGAGCAGTTCTTC.

CDR3 sequence: CASSSGGLETQYF. In DNA form, the CDR3 reads TGTGCCAGCAGCTCAGGGGGCCTTGAGACCCAGTACTTC. This chain uses TRBV6-5 with TRBJ2-5; the match to TRBD1 covers 8 bases. J was trimmed by 5 bases and V by 6 bases; bases with no gene match: 5. This CDR3 is 13 amino acids long. Germline V gene lookup returns CDR1 MNHEY and CDR2 SVGAGI.

This clone occurred a few times. The CDR3 bases are TGTGCCAGCAGAGGGGGGGGAACCTACGAGCAGTACTTC. Its protein is CASRGGGTYEQYF. This chain connects TRBV2 to TRBJ2-7, with D perhaps TRBD2 (7 bases). This CDR3 spans 13 amino acids. Between the trimmed V and J ends, which lost 6 bases and 2 bases, there was a span of 11 bases. CDR1 SNHLY and CDR2 FYNNEI come from the germline V gene.

The rearrangement joins TRBV7-2 to TRBJ1-2; D is perhaps TRBD1 (5 bases). CDR1 SGHTA and CDR2 FQGNSA come from the germline V gene. The V and J ends lost 4 bases and 4 bases respectively, with 16 bases between them. This CDR3 region has 15 residues. The CDR3 loop reads CASSYGAGPAYGYTF. CDR3 in DNA: TGTGCCAGCAGCTACGGGGCGGGGCCAGCCTATGGCTACACCTTC.

V is TRBV9 and J is TRBJ2-3; a possible D gene is TRBD1 (6 bases). Trimming shortened V by 4 bases and J by 4 bases, and 19 bases separated the two germline ends. This CDR3 has 16 residues. Germline CDR1 and CDR2: SGDLS and YYNGEE. The CDR3 loop reads CASSTIGTSGPDTQYF. The CDR3 DNA is TGTGCCAGCAGCACAATCGGGACAAGCGGACCAGATACGCAGTATTTT.

The V call is TRBV5-1, the J call TRBJ2-2; a possible D gene is TRBD2 (6 bases). Trimming took 0 bases from V and 1 from J, leaving 10 bases between them. There are 16 residues in the CDR3. Per the germline V gene, CDR1 is SGHRS and CDR2 is YFSETQ. The CDR3, as DNA: TGCGCCAGCAGCTTGGCCCTGCGGGGGAACACCGGGGAGCTGTTTTTT. Its translation is CASSLALRGNTGELFF. The entire variable domain, with the rest obtained from reference TRBV5-1 and TRBJ2-2, is as follows: KAGVTQTPRYLIKTRGQQVTLSCSPISGHRSVSWYQQTPGQGLQFLFEYFSETQRNKGNFPGRFSGRQFSNSRSEMNVSTLELGDSALYLCASSLALRGNTGELFFGEGSRLTVL.

This clone appeared a few times. The rearrangement links TRBV2 to TRBJ1-5; 8 positions agree with TRBD1. V trimming: 3 bases; J trimming: 10 bases; junction bases outside the gene matches: 5. From germline, CDR1 is SNHLY and CDR2 FYNNEI. This CDR3 spans 13 amino acids. The CDR3 DNA reads TGTGCCAGCAGTGATTGGGACAGGCTACCCCAGCATTTT. The encoded protein is CASSDWDRLPQHF.